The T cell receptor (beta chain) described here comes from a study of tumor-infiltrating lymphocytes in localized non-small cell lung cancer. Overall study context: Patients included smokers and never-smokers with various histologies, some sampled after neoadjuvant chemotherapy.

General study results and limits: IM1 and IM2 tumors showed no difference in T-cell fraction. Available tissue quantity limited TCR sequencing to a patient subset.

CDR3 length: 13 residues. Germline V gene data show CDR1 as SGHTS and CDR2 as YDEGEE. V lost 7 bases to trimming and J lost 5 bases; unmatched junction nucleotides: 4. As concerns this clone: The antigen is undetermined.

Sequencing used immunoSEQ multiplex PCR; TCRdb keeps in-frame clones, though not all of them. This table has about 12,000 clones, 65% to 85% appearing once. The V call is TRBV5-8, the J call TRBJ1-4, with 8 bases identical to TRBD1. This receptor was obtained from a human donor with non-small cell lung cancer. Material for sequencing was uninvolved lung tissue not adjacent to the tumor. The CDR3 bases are TGTGCCAGCCCGACAGGGGTGAATGAAAAACTGTTTTTT. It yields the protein CASPTGVNEKLFF.